A single sample gave rise to the 28 T cell receptor beta chains below, sequenced in a study of T-cell reconstitution after alpha-beta-depleted transplantation in children. As it was prepared, the TCRbeta library received unique molecular identifiers. One entry per CDR3 protein, called by TCRdb with MiXCR from the PCR reads. This table holds around 490,000 distinct CDR3 sequences, about 10% found once. This material consisted of PBMCs, mostly from graft donor cells, taken 180 days after TCRalphabeta/CD19-depleted stem cell transplant. These receptors came from a female patient aged 2-15 years who had a stem cell transplant for aplastic anemia, so the T cells may come from the graft donor.

V is TRBV9 and J is TRBJ1-1; weak D call: TRBD1 (6 bases). Trimming stripped 2 bases from V and 2 bases from J, with 10 bases between. The germline V gene has CDR1 SGDLS and CDR2 YYNGEE. The CDR3 extends over 14 amino acids. This CDR3 is CASSVRQVNTEAFF. The CDR3, as DNA: TGTGCCAGCAGCGTCAGACAGGTAAACACTGAAGCTTTCTTT.

This clonotype was seen ten or more times. V is TRBV20-1 and J is TRBJ1-2, with D perhaps matching TRBD1 (5 bases). Germline CDR1 is DFQATT and CDR2 is SNEGSKA (reference sequence). The V end lost 5 bases, the J end lost 6 bases, and 19 bases lay between the germline ends. The CDR3 is 14 amino acids. CDR3 amino acids: CSAPNTGTWDGYTF. The CDR3 bases are TGCAGTGCTCCAAACACCGGGACCTGGGATGGCTACACCTTC.

The chain uses TRBV11-2 and TRBJ2-4, with 7 bases that match TRBD1. Germline V gene sequence: CDR1 SGHAT, CDR2 FQNNGV. The CDR3 is 14 residues long. J lost 4 bases, V lost 5 bases, and 5 bases had no gene match. The CDR3 sequence is CASSTYRGKNIQYF. The CDR3 coding sequence is TGTGCCAGCAGCACCTACAGGGGAAAAAACATTCAGTACTTC. Variable domain in full (rest from reference TRBV11-2 and TRBJ2-4): EAGVAQSPRYKIIEKRQSVAFWCNPISGHATLYWYQQILGQGPKLLIQFQNNGVVDDSQLPKDRFSAERLKGVDSTLKIQPAKLEDSAVYLCASSTYRGKNIQYFGAGTRLSVL.

This clonotype appeared a few times. The DNA is omitted, as the CDR3 cannot be located on it reliably, and the CDR3 follows TCRdb's listing. The J gene is TRBJ2-4, the V gene TRBV5-5. The CDR3 numbers 15 amino acids, ends counted. The germline V gene encodes CDR1 SGHKS and CDR2 YYEKEE (reference sequence). CDR3 amino acids: CASSFLWTAENIQYF.

This clonotype has a handful of counts. J is TRBJ1-6 and V is TRBV28; D is unresolved. From germline, CDR1 is MDHEN and CDR2 SYDVKM. V was clipped by 6 bases and J by 3 bases, with 12 bases between them. CDR3 length equals 15 residues. The CDR3 sequence: CASSSPRFYNSPLHF. As DNA, the CDR3 is TGTGCCAGCAGCTCTCCACGGTTCTATAATTCACCCCTCCACTTT.

The chain recombines TRBV6-5 with TRBJ2-1; D gene unclear. The ends were cut back, 1 base at V and 5 bases at J, with 12 bases in the middle. From germline, CDR1 is MNHEY and CDR2 SVGAGI. The CDR3 contains 15 residues. The CDR3 nucleotides read TGTGCCAGCAGTTACTTAAGCGCCCCAAACAATGAGCAGTTCTTC. It is translated as CASSYLSAPNNEQFF.

The V gene is TRBV20-1, the J gene TRBJ2-7, with D perhaps TRBD1 or TRBD2 (5 bases each). Trimming took 0 bases from V and 0 from J, leaving 12 bases between them. Looked up from germline, CDR1 is DFQATT and CDR2 is SNEGSKA (reference sequence). The CDR3 is 15 residues long. The CDR3 reads CSARDHGTSSYEQYF. The CDR3 DNA sequence: TGCAGTGCTAGAGATCACGGGACGAGCTCCTACGAGCAGTACTTC.

This clonotype came up a few times. This chain connects TRBV4-3 to TRBJ2-7, with a possible D match to TRBD1 (6 bases). This CDR3 is 15 amino acids long. V dropped 3 bases and J dropped 0 bases, with 12 bases sitting between them. From germline, CDR1 is LGHNA and CDR2 YSLEER. The CDR3 spells CASSHGTSSSYEQYF. CDR3 nucleotide sequence: TGCGCCAGCAGCCATGGGACAAGTAGCTCCTACGAGCAGTACTTC.

This clonotype has a handful of counts. The genes are TRBV20-1 and TRBJ1-6; the D gene is possibly TRBD1 (6 bases). Germline CDR1 is DFQATT and CDR2 is SNEGSKA (reference sequence). This CDR3 comprises 17 residues. Trimming removed 1 base at V and 7 bases at J, with 20 bases between. The chain's CDR3 is CSARGDWKGVVNSPLHF. DNA of the CDR3: TGCAGTGCTAGAGGGGACTGGAAGGGGGTGGTGAATTCACCCCTCCACTTT.

The chain employs TRBV28 and TRBJ1-5; a weak D match, TRBD1 (6 bases). CDR3 length: 13 amino acids. Between the trimmed V and J ends, which lost 8 bases and 3 bases, there was a span of 11 bases. Germline CDR1 reads MDHEN; CDR2 reads SYDVKM. The CDR3 bases are TGTGCCAGCCGAACAGGGTACAATCAGCCCCAGCATTTT. Translation: CASRTGYNQPQHF.

Only a few counts were recorded for this clonotype. This rearrangement joins TRBV4-1 to TRBJ1-2, with a possible D match to TRBD1 (5 bases). This CDR3 region has 14 residues. V lost 4 bases and J 6 bases, leaving 15 bases between the germline ends. From germline, CDR1 is MGHRA and CDR2 YSYEKL. This chain's CDR3 is CASSPQGDVDGYTF. The CDR3 DNA reads as TGCGCCAGCAGCCCCCAAGGGGACGTTGATGGCTACACCTTC.

This clonotype was observed a handful of times. This chain uses TRBV4-3 with TRBJ2-3; a weak D match, TRBD2 (7 bases). Trimming cost V 0 bases and J 5 bases, with 12 bases left between them. CDR3 length: 15 amino acids. The germline V gene has CDR1 LGHNA and CDR2 YSLEER. Here the CDR3 reads CASSQDRGRGDTQYF. Here the CDR3 DNA reads TGCGCCAGCAGCCAAGATAGGGGGAGGGGAGATACGCAGTATTTT.

This chain uses TRBV7-2 with TRBJ1-1; no clear D gene. Per germline, CDR1 SGHTA and CDR2 FQGNSA. The V gene lost 1 base and the J gene lost 1 base, with 16 bases spanning the gap. This CDR3 has 17 amino acids. The CDR3: CASSLGSWRHWNTEAFF. CDR3 sequence (DNA): TGTGCCAGCAGCTTAGGGTCATGGAGACACTGGAACACTGAAGCTTTCTTT.

This clonotype was seen a few times. The chain links TRBV12-3 or TRBV12-4 to TRBJ2-2; no firm D call. Trimming removed 2 bases at V and 7 bases at J, with 8 bases between. This CDR3 region has 13 residues. The chain's CDR3 is CASSLSFGGELFF. The CDR3 nucleotides are TGTGCCAGCAGTTTAAGTTTTGGCGGGGAGCTGTTTTTT.

The V and J genes are TRBV20-1 and TRBJ1-3; D gene ambiguous. Germline values: CDR1 DFQATT, CDR2 SNEGSKA (reference sequence). The CDR3 has 15 amino acids. The V end was cut by 5 bases, the J end by 0 bases, with 14 bases between. The CDR3 bases are TGCAGTGCTTTGGGAGGTGCCCTCTCTGGAAACACCATATATTTT. The encoded protein is CSALGGALSGNTIYF.

The chain combines TRBV7-2 with TRBJ1-1; possible D gene TRBD1, 6 bases. This CDR3 contains 13 residues. Trimming took off 1 base at V and 7 bases at J, with 10 bases between the two ends. Germline values: CDR1 SGHTA, CDR2 FQGNSA. The CDR3: CASSLEGRGEAFF. In DNA, the CDR3 is TGTGCCAGCAGCTTAGAGGGCAGGGGTGAAGCTTTCTTT.

This clonotype was counted many times. J is TRBJ2-2 and V is TRBV12-3 or TRBV12-4; 10 positions match TRBD1. V gave up 8 bases and J gave up 5 bases; unmatched junction bases: 5. This CDR3 spans 14 amino acids. The CDR3 DNA is TGTGCCAGCTCGCCGGGACAGGGGACCGGGGAGCTGTTTTTT. Its protein is CASSPGQGTGELFF.

The sample holds many counts of this clonotype. The V and J genes are TRBV12-3 or TRBV12-4 and TRBJ2-7; D might be TRBD1 (6 bases). Trimming removed 5 bases from V and 0 bases from J, with 8 bases in between. The CDR3 runs 13 residues. CDR3 DNA sequence: TGTGCCAGCAGTCGACAGGTCTCCTACGAGCAGTACTTC. Amino acid sequence: CASSRQVSYEQYF.

This clonotype was seen at least ten times. This chain joins TRBV3-1 and TRBJ2-1; 12 bases match TRBD2. Germline trimming cut 4 bases from V and 2 bases from J; bases unmatched to any gene: 3. The CDR3 has 16 residues. Germline CDR1 is LGHDT and CDR2 is YNNKEL (reference sequence). CDR3 DNA: TGTGCCAGCAGCCCCCGGACTAGCGGGACCTACAATGAGCAGTTCTTC. This translates into CASSPRTSGTYNEQFF.

V gene TRBV19 combines with J gene TRBJ1-5, with TRBD1 as a possible D gene (5 bases). Trimming shortened V by 7 bases and J by 7 bases, and 14 bases separated the two germline ends. In germline, CDR1 is LNHDA, CDR2 SQIVND (reference sequence). The CDR3 consists of 13 residues. CDR3 coding DNA: TGTGCCAGTACCATAAGGGGAGACCAGCCCCAGCATTTT. It encodes CASTIRGDQPQHF.

This clonotype came up a few times. V is TRBV7-3 and J is TRBJ2-1; TRBD2 matches at 8 bases. Germline loops: CDR1 SGHTA, CDR2 FQGTGA. This CDR3 is 16 amino acids long. V lost 8 bases, J lost 8 bases, and 17 bases stayed unmatched. The CDR3 loop reads CASQPAGGMYGDEQFF. The CDR3 DNA is TGTGCCAGCCAGCCGGCGGGGGGTATGTACGGGGATGAGCAGTTCTTC.

The V gene is TRBV19, the J gene TRBJ2-7; 7 bases are shared with TRBD1. CDR3 length: 15 residues. Trimming cost V 5 bases and J 2 bases; bases outside gene matches: 9. CDR1 and CDR2 (germline): LNHDA, SQIVND (reference sequence). The CDR3 loop is CASSAGDRAPYEQYF. DNA for the CDR3: TGTGCCAGTAGTGCCGGAGACAGGGCCCCCTACGAGCAGTACTTC. The full variable domain, completed using reference TRBV19 and TRBJ2-7, is DGGITQSPKYLFRKEGQNVTLSCEQNLNHDAMYWYRQDPGQGLRLIYYSQIVNDFQKGDIAEGYSVSREKKESFPLTVTSAQKNPTAFYLCASSAGDRAPYEQYFGPGTRLTVT.

The chain uses TRBV19 and TRBJ2-3, with D uncertain. The CDR3 is 15 residues long. From germline, CDR1 is LNHDA and CDR2 SQIVND (reference sequence). V lost 3 bases to trimming and J lost 1 base, with 11 bases between them. The CDR3 sequence is CASSILDSRTDTQYF. Written as DNA, the CDR3 is TGTGCCAGTAGTATCCTGGATAGCCGCACAGATACGCAGTATTTT.

In its sample, this clonotype was seen a few times. This chain's CDR3 is CASTYTQARNTIYF. CDR3 coding DNA: TGTGCCAGCACCTACACCCAAGCAAGAAACACCATATATTTT. This chain connects TRBV28 to TRBJ1-3, with no clear D. The CDR3 has 14 residues. Germline lookup yields CDR1 MDHEN and CDR2 SYDVKM. V gave up 7 bases and J gave up 5 bases, with 15 bases separating them.

This clonotype was seen repeatedly, ten times or more. In DNA, the CDR3 is TGTGCCACCAGCGAGGGGAGGGGGCGAGAGACCCAGTACTTC. Its translation is CATSEGRGRETQYF. The chain joins TRBV15 to TRBJ2-5, with D possibly being TRBD1 or TRBD2 (7 bases each). The CDR3 contains 14 residues. Germline CDR1 is LNHNV and CDR2 is YYDKDF (reference sequence). Trimming took 5 bases from V and 4 from J, leaving 14 bases between them.

This clonotype was counted many times. This CDR3 is CASGTNGYTF. The CDR3 region has the DNA TGTGCCAGCGGGACAAATGGCTACACCTTC. The chain is built from TRBV12-3 or TRBV12-4 and TRBJ1-2; perhaps TRBD1 as D (6 bases). The CDR3 has 10 residues. The V gene lost 8 bases and the J gene lost 6 bases, with 7 bases spanning the gap.

This clonotype was detected once. The chain employs TRBV4-3 and TRBJ2-1, with 14 bases fitting TRBD2. CDR1 and CDR2 (germline): LGHNA, YSLEER. V gave up 4 bases and J gave up 9 bases; unmatched junction bases: 14. The CDR3 totals 18 residues. In nucleotides, the CDR3 is TGCGCCAGCAGCCGAAAAGCTGGGACTAGCGGGAGTTTCGCTGAGCAGTTCTTC. This codes for CASSRKAGTSGSFAEQFF.

The chain is built from TRBV6-2 or TRBV6-3 and TRBJ2-1; 7 bases line up with TRBD2. The CDR3 runs to 13 residues. Germline CDR1 is MNHEY and CDR2 is SVGEGT. Losses at the gene ends were 6 bases for V and 6 bases for J; bases not matched to a gene: 5. CDR3 bases: TGTGCCAGCAGCGGTCTAGCGGTCAATGAGCAGTTCTTC. Its protein product is CASSGLAVNEQFF.